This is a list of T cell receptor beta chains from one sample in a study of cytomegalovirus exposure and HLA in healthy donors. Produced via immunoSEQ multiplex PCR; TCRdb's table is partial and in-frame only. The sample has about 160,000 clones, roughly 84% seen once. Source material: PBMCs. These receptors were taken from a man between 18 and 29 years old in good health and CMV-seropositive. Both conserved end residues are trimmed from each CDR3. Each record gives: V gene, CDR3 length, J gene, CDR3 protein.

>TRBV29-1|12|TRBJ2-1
SVEEGQGGDEQF
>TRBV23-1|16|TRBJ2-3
ASSQRGVRTELTDTQY
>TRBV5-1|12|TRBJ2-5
ASSVTAVQETQY
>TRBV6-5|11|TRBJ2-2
ASSYDLAGELF
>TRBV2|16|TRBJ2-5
ASSNRGLAGVSAKTQY
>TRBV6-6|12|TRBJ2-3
ATLPGQGGDTQY
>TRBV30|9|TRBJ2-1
AWSVRNSGF
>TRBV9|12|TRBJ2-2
ASSVGGGPGELF
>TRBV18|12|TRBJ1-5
ASSPSAGLQPQH
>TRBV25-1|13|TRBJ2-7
ASSESNRGKHEQY
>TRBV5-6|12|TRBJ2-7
ASSLLGAIYEQY
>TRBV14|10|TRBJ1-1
ASSQVAGGAF
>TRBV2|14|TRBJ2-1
ASSESRLAGGNEQF
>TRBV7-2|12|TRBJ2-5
ASSSNMLQETQY
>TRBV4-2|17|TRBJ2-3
ASSPRARASGGDTDTQY
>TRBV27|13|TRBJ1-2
ASSFVPGFTDGYT
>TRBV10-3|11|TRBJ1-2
AISQSDREGYT
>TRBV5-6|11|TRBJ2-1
ASSLTGFNEQF